The source of this T cell receptor beta chain is a study of blood T cell repertoires in COVID-19. Study in general: Samples came from the United States, Italy and Spain, spanning acute and convalescent COVID-19.

Produced via immunoSEQ multiplex PCR; TCRdb's table is partial and in-frame only. The repertoire holds some 180,000 clones, with 76% as singletons. Germline V gives CDR1 SGHVS, CDR2 FQNEAQ. V was shortened by 0 bases and J by 7 bases, with 12 bases between the two germline ends. The CDR3 has 15 residues. Sequencing was done on a sample of peripheral blood. This chain links TRBV7-8 with TRBJ1-4; D is unresolved. This TCR was sampled from a woman aged 45 to 65 with active or convalescent COVID-19. CDR3 loop: CASSLALVRGEKLFF. CDR3 coding DNA: TGTGCCAGCAGCTTAGCACTGGTACGGGGTGAAAAACTGTTTTTT.